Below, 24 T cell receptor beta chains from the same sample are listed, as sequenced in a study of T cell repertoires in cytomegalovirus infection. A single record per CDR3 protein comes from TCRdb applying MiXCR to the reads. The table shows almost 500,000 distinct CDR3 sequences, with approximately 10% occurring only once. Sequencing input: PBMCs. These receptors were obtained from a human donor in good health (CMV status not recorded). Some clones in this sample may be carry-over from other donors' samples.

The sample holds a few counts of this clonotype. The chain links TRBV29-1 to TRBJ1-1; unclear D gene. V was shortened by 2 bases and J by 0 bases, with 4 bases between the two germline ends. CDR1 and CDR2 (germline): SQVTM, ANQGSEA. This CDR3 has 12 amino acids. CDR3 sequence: CSVEPLNTEAFF. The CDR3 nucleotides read TGCAGCGTTGAACCACTGAACACTGAAGCTTTCTTT.

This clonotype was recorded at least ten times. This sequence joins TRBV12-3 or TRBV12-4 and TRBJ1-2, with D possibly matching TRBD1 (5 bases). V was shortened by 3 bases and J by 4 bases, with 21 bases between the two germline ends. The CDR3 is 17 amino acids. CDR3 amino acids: CASSFGQGLSRFYGYTF. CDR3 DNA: TGTGCCAGCAGTTTCGGCCAGGGCCTTAGCCGATTCTATGGCTACACCTTC.

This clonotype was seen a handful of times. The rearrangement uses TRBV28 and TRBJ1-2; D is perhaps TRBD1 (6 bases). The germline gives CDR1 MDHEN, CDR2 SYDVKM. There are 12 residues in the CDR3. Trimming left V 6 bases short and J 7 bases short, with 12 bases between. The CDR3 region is CASRGGFGGYTF. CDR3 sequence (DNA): TGTGCCAGCAGAGGGGGGTTTGGTGGCTACACCTTC.

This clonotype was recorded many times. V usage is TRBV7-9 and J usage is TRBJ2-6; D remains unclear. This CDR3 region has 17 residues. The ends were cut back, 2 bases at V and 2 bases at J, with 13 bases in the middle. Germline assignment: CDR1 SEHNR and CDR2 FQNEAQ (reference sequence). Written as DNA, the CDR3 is TGTGCCAGCAGCTTACCTAAGGGCTCCCCTGGGGCCAACGTCCTGACTTTC. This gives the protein CASSLPKGSPGANVLTF. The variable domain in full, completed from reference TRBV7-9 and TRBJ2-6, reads DTGVSQNPRHKITKRGQNVTFRCDPISEHNRLYWYRQTLGQGPEFLTYFQNEAQLEKSRLLSDRFSAERPKGSFSTLEIQRTEQGDSAMYLCASSLPKGSPGANVLTFGAGSRLTVL.

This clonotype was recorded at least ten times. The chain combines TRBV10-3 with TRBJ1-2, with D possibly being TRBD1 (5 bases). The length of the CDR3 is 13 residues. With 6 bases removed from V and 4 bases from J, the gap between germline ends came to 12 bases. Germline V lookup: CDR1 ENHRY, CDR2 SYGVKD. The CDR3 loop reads CAISEDTLYGYTF. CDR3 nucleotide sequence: TGTGCCATCAGCGAGGACACACTCTATGGCTACACCTTC.

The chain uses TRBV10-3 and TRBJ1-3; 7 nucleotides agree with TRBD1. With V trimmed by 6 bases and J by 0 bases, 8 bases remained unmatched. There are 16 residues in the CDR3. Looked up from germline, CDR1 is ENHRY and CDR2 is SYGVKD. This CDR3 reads CAIRDRLTYSGNTIYF. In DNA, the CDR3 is TGTGCCATCAGGGACAGGCTGACCTACTCTGGAAACACCATATATTTT.

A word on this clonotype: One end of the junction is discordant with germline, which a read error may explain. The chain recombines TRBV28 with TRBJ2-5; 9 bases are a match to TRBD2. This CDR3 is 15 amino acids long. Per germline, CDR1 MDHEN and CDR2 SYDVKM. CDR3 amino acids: CASSSLAGLRETQCF. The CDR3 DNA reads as TGTGCCAGCAGTTCACTAGCGGGCCTCCGAGAGACCCAGTGCTTC. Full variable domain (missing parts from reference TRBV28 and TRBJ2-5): DVKVTQSSRYLVKRTGEKVFLECVQDMDHENMFWYRQDPGLGLRLIYFSYDVKMKEKGDIPEGYSVSREKKERFSLILESASTNQTSMYLCASSSLAGLRETQCFGPGTRLLVL.

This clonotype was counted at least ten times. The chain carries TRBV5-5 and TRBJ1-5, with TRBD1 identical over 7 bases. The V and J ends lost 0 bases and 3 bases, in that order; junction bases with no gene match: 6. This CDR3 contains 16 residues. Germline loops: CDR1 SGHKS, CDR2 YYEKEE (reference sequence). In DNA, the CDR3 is TGTGCCAGCAGCTTGGATAGCGGACAGGTCAATCAGCCCCAGCATTTT. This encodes CASSLDSGQVNQPQHF.

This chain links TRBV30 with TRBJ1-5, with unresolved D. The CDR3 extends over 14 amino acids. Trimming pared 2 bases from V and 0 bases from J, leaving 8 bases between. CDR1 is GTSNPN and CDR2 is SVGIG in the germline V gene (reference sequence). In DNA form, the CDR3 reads TGTGCCTGGAGTAAGGAGTATAGCAATCAGCCCCAGCATTTT. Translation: CAWSKEYSNQPQHF.

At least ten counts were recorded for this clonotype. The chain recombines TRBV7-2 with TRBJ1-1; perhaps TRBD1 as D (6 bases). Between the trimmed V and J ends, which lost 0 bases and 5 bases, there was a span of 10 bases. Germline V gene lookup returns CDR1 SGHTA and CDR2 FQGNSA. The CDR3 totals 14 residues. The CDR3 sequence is CASSLASRGTEAFF. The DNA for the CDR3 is TGTGCCAGCAGCTTAGCGAGCAGGGGTACTGAAGCTTTCTTT.

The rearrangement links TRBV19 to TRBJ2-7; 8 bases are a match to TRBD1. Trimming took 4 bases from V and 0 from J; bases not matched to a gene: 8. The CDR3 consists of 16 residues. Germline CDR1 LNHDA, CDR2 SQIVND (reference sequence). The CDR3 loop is CASSTTGGMFSYEQYF. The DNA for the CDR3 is TGTGCCAGTAGTACAACAGGGGGAATGTTCTCCTACGAGCAGTACTTC.

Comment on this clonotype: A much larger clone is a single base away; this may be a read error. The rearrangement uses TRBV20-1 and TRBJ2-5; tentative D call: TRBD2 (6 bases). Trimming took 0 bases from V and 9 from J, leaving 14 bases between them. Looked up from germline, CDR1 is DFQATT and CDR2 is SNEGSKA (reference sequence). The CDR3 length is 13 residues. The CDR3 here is CSARERFGEAQYF. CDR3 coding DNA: TGCAGTGCTAGAGAAAGGTTTGGGGAGGCCCAGTACTTC.

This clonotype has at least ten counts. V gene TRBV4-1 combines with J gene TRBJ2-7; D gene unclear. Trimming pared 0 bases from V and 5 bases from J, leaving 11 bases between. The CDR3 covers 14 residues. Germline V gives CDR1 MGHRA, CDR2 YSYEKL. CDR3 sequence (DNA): TGCGCCAGCAGCCAAGATCCGGGTCGGAACGAGCAGTACTTC. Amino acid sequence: CASSQDPGRNEQYF.

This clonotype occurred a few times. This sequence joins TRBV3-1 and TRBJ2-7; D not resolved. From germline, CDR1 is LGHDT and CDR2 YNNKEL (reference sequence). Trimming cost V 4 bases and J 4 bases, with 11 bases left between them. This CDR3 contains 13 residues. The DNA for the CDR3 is TGTGCCAGCAGCCCACATAGTCCTTACGAGCAGTACTTC. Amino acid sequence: CASSPHSPYEQYF.

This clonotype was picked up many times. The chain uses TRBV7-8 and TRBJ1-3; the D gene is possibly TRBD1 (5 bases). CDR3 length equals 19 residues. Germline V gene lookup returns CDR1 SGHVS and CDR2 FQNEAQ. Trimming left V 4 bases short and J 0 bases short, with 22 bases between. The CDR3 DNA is TGTGCCAGCAGCTCAAAGGCGTCCGGGACCTTGAGCTCTGGAAACACCATATATTTT. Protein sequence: CASSSKASGTLSSGNTIYF.

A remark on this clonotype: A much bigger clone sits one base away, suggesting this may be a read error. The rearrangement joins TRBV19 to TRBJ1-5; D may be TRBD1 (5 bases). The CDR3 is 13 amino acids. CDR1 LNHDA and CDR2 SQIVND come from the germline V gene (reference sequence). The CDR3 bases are TGTGCCAGTAGTTTTACAGGCAATAAGCCCCAGCATTTT. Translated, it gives CASSFTGNKPQHF.

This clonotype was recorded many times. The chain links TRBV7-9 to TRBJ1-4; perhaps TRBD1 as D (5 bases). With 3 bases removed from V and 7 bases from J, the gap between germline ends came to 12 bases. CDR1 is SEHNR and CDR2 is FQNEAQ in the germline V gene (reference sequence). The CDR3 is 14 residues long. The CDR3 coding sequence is TGTGCCAGCAGCTTGATGGCAGGGCGTGAAAAACTGTTTTTT. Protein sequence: CASSLMAGREKLFF.

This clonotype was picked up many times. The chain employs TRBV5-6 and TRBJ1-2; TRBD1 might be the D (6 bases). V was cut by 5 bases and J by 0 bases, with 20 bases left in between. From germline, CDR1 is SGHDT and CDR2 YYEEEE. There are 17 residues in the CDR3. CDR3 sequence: CASRVGPGVHPNYGYTF. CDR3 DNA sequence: TGTGCCAGCAGAGTGGGGCCAGGGGTTCACCCTAACTATGGCTACACCTTC.

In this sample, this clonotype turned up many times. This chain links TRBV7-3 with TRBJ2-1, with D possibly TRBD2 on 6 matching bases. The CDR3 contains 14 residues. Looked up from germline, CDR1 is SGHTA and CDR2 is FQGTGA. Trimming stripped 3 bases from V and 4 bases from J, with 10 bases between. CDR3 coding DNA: TGTGCCAGCAGCTTGGGGGACTTTTACAATGAGCAGTTCTTC. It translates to CASSLGDFYNEQFF.

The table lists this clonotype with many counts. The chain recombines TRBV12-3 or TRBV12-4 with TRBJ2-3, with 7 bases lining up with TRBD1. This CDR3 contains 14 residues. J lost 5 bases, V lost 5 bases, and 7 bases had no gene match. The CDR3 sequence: CASSPRTGQDTQYF. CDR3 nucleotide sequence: TGTGCCAGCAGTCCCCGGACAGGCCAAGATACGCAGTATTTT.

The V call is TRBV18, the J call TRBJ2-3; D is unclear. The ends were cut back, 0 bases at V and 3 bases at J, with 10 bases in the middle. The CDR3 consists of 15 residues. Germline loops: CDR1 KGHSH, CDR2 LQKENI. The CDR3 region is CASSPPSRVTDTQYF. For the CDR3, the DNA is TGTGCCAGCTCACCACCCTCCAGAGTTACAGATACGCAGTATTTT.

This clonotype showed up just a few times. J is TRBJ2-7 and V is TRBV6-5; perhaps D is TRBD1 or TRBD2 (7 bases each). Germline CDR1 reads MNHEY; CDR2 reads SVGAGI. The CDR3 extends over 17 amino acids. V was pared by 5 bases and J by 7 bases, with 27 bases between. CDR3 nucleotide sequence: TGTGCCAGCAGTAGAGGGGAGGGGGCCCCCTTCAAGGGAGAGCAGTACTTC. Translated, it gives CASSRGEGAPFKGEQYF.

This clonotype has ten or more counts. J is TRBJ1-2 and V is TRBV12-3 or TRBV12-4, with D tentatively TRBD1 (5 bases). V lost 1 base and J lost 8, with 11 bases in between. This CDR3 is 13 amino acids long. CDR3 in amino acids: CASSLEGTLGYTF. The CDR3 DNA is TGTGCCAGCAGTTTAGAAGGGACGCTCGGCTACACCTTC.

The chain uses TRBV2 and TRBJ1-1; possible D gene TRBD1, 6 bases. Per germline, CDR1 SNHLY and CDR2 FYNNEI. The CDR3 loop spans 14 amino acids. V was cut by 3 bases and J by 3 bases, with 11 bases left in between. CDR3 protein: CASSEEQGYTEAFF. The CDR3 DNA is TGTGCCAGCAGTGAGGAGCAGGGGTACACTGAAGCTTTCTTT.